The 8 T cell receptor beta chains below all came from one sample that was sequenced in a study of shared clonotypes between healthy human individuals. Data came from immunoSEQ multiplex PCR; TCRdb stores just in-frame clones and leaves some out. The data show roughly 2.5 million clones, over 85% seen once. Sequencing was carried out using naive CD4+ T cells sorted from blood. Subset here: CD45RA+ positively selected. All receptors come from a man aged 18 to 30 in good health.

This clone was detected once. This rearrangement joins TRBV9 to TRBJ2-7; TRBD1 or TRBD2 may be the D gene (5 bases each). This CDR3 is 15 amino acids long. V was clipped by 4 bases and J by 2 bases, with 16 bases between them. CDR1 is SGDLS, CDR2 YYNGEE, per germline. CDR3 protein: CASSPRAGSPYEQYF. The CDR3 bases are TGTGCCAGCAGCCCGAGGGCAGGGTCCCCCTACGAGCAGTACTTC.

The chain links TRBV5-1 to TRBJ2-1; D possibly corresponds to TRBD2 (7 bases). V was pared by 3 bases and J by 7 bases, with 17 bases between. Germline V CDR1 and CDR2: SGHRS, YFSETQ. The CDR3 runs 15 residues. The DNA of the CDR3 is TGCGCCAGCAGCTCACTCTCGGAGGGGGGGAATGAGCAGTTCTTC. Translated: CASSSLSEGGNEQFF.

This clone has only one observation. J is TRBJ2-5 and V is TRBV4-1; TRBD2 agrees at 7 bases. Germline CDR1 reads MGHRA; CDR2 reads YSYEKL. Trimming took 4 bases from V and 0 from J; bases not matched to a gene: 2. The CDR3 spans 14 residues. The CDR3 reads CASSPGGYQETQYF. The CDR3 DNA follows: TGCGCCAGCAGCCCCGGGGGGTACCAAGAGACCCAGTACTTC.

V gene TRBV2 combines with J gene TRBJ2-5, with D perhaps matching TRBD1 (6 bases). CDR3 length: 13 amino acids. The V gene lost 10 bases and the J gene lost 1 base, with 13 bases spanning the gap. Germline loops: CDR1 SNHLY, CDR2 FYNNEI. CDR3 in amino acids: CATRGSIQETQYF. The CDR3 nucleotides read TGTGCCACCAGGGGCAGTATCCAAGAGACCCAGTACTTC.

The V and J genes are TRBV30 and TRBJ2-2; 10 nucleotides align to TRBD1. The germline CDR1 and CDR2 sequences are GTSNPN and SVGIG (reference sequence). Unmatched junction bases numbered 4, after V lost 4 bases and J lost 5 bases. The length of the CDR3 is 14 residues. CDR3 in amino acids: CAWNRDRGTGELFF. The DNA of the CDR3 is TGTGCCTGGAACCGGGACAGGGGAACCGGGGAGCTGTTTTTT.

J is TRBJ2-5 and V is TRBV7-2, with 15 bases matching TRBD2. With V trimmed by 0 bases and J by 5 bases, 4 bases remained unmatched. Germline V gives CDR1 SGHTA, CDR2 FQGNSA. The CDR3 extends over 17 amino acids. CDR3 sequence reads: CASSLAGTSGRWETQYF. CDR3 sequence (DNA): TGTGCCAGCAGCTTAGCCGGGACTAGCGGGAGGTGGGAGACCCAGTACTTC.

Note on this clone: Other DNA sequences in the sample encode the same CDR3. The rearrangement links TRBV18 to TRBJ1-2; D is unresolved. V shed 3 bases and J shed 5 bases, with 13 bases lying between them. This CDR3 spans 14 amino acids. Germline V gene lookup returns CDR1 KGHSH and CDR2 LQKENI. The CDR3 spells CASSPPEGRYGYTF. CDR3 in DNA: TGTGCCAGCTCACCTCCGGAGGGTCGGTATGGCTACACCTTC.

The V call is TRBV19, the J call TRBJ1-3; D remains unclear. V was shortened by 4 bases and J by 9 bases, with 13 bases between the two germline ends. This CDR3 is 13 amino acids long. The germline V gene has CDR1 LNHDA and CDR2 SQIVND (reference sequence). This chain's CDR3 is CASSTLWGATIYF. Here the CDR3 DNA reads TGTGCCAGTAGTACCCTATGGGGAGCCACCATATATTTT.